This is a list of T cell receptor beta chains from one sample in a study of shared clonotypes between healthy human individuals. Assay: immunoSEQ multiplex PCR; the TCRdb copy retains only in-frame clones and omits some. This sample has about 1.1 million clones, with approximately 80% found just once. Sequencing was performed on memory CD4+ T cells from PBMCs. These receptors originate from a man between 18 and 29 years old in good health. Some clones in this sample may be carry-over from other donors' samples. The conserved cysteine and the conserved F or W are not part of the CDR3 here. The listing skips clone size in some rows; elsewhere it reads once, few, many or a size class.

size	J	V	CDR3
few	TRBJ1-5	TRBV7-8	ASSLAGTGNQPQH
.	TRBJ2-1	TRBV18	ASSWTRSYNEQF
.	TRBJ2-7	TRBV27	ASRDRGSSYEQY
.	TRBJ1-4	TRBV30	ACDRHNEKLF
.	TRBJ2-1	TRBV6-1	ASSGGVGREQF
.	TRBJ1-4	TRBV5-1	ASSILTGANEKLF
.	TRBJ1-1	TRBV18	ASSRPDRIEAF
few	TRBJ1-3	TRBV19	ASRIQGRNTIY
.	TRBJ2-1	TRBV4-3	ASSPPGHYEQF
.	TRBJ2-7	TRBV7-2	ASTIRDGGTYEQY
once	TRBJ2-1	TRBV5-5	ASSLTSGIEQF
.	TRBJ2-2	TRBV5-8	ASSSTGGATGELF
.	TRBJ2-2	TRBV29-1	SANTRDRDPTGELF
many	TRBJ2-3	TRBV13	ASSASPPAVSTHTQY
.	TRBJ2-7	TRBV5-5	ASSLRGAAYGEQY
.	TRBJ2-1	TRBV5-1	ASSLGVRWANEQF
.	TRBJ2-1	TRBV5-1	ASSVTSGSHEQF
.	TRBJ1-2	TRBV7-2	ASSPPMQGGRYGYGYT